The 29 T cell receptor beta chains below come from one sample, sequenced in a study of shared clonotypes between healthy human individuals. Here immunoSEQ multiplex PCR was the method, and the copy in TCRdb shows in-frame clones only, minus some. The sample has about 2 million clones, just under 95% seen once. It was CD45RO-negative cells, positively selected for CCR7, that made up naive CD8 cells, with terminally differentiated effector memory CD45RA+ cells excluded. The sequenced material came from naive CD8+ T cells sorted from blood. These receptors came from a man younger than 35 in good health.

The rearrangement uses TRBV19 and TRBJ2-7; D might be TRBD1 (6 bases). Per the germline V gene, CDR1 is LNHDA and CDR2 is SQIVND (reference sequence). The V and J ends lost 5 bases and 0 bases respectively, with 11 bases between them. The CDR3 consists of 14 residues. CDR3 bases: TGTGCCAGTAGTGGACGGGACAACTCCTACGAGCAGTACTTC. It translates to CASSGRDNSYEQYF.

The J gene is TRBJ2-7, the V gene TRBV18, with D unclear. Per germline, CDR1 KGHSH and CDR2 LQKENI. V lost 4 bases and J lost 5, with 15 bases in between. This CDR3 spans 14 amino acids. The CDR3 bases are TGTGCCAGCTCACATGACCTCATGGGCAACGAGCAGTACTTC. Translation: CASSHDLMGNEQYF.

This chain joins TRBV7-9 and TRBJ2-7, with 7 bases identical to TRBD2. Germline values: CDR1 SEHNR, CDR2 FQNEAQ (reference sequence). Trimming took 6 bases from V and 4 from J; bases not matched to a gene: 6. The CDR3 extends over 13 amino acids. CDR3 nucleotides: TGTGCCAGCAGTGATAGCGGGTTTTACGAGCAGTACTTC. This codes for CASSDSGFYEQYF. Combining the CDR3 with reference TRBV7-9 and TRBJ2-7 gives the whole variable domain DTGVSQNPRHKITKRGQNVTFRCDPISEHNRLYWYRQTLGQGPEFLTYFQNEAQLEKSRLLSDRFSAERPKGSFSTLEIQRTEQGDSAMYLCASSDSGFYEQYFGPGTRLTVT.

The CDR3 DNA follows: TGTGCCAGCAGCGGAGGGACAGTAACTAATGAAAAACTGTTTTTT. Translated: CASSGGTVTNEKLFF. The J gene is TRBJ1-4, the V gene TRBV9; TRBD1 matches 7 bases. CDR1 SGDLS and CDR2 YYNGEE come from the germline V gene. V lost 3 bases, J lost 1 base, and 3 bases stayed unmatched. There are 15 residues in the CDR3.

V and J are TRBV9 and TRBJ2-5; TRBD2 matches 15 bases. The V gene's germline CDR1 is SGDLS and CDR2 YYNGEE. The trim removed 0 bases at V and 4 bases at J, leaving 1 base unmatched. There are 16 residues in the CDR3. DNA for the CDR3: TGTGCCAGCAGCGTAGGGGGACTAGCGGGAGGAGAGACCCAGTACTTC. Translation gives CASSVGGLAGGETQYF.

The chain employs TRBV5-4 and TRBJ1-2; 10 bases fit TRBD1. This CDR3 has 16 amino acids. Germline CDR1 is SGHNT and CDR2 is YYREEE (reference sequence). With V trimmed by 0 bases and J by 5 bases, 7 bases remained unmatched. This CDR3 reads CASSLGPGTGVYGYTF. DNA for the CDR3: TGTGCCAGCAGCTTGGGCCCCGGGACAGGGGTTTATGGCTACACCTTC.

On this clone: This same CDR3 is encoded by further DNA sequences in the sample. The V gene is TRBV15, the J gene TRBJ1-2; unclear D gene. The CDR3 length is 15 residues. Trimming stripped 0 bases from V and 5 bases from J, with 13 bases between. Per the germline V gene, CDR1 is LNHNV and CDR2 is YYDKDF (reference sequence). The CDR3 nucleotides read TGTGCCACCAGCAGAGATCGGGGAGCGGGTTATGGCTACACCTTC. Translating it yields CATSRDRGAGYGYTF.

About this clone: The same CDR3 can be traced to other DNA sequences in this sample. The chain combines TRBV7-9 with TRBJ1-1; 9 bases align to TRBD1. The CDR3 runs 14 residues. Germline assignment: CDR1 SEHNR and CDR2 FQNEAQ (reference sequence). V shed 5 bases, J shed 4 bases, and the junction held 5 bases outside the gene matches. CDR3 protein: CASSEGQGGTEAFF. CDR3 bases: TGTGCCAGCAGCGAGGGACAGGGTGGCACTGAAGCTTTCTTT. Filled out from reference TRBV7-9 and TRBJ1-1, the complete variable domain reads DTGVSQNPRHKITKRGQNVTFRCDPISEHNRLYWYRQTLGQGPEFLTYFQNEAQLEKSRLLSDRFSAERPKGSFSTLEIQRTEQGDSAMYLCASSEGQGGTEAFFGQGTRLTVV.

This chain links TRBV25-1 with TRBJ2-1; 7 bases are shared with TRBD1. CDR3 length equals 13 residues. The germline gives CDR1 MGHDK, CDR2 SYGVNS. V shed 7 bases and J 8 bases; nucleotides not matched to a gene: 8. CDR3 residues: CASTRTGGDEQFF. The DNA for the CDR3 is TGTGCCAGCACCAGGACAGGTGGGGATGAGCAGTTCTTC.

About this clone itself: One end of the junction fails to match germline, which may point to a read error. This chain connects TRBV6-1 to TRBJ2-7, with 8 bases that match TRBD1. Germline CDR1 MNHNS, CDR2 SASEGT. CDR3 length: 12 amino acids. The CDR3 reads CASSELGLTGDF. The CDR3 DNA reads TGTGCCAGCAGTGAATTAGGTTTGACAGGGGACTTC.

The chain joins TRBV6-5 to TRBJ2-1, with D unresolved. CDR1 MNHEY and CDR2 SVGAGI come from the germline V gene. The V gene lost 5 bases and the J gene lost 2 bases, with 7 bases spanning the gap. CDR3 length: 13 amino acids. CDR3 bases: TGTGCCAGCAGTACGGAAGCCTACAATGAGCAGTTCTTC. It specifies CASSTEAYNEQFF.

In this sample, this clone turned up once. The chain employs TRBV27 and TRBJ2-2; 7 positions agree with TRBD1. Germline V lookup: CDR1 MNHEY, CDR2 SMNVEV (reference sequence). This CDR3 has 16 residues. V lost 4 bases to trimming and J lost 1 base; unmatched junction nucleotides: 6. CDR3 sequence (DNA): TGTGCCAGCAGTTCCACAGGGGCCCAGAACACCGGGGAGCTGTTTTTT. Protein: CASSSTGAQNTGELFF.

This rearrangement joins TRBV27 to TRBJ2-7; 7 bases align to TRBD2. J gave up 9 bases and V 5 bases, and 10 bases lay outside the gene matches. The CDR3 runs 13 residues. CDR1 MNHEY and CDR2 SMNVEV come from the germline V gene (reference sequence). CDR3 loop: CASSGGDSVGQYF. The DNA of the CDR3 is TGTGCCAGCAGTGGGGGGGACTCAGTGGGGCAGTACTTC.

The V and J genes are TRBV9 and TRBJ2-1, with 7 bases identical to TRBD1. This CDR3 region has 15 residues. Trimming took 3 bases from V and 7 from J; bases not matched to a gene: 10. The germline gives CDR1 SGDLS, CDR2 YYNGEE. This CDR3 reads CASSAPGQSVNEQFF. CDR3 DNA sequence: TGTGCCAGCAGCGCACCGGGACAGTCTGTGAATGAGCAGTTCTTC.

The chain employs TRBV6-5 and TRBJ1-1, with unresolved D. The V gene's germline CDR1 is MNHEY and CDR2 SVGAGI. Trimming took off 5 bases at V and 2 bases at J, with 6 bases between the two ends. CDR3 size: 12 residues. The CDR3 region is CASSAANTEAFF. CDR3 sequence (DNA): TGTGCCAGCAGTGCAGCCAACACTGAAGCTTTCTTT.

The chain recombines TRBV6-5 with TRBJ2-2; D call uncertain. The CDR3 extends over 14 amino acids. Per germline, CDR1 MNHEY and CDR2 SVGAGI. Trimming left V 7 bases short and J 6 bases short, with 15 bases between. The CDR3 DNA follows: TGTGCCAGCACCTTCCTGAACTCCCCCGGGGAGCTGTTTTTT. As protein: CASTFLNSPGELFF.

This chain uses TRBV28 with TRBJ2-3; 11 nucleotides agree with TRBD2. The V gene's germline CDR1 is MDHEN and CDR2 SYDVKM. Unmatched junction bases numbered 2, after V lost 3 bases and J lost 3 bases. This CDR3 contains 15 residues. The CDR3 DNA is TGTGCCAGCAGTTTGGTAGCGGGGGGGACAGATACGCAGTATTTT. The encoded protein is CASSLVAGGTDTQYF. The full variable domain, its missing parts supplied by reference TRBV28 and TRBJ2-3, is DVKVTQSSRYLVKRTGEKVFLECVQDMDHENMFWYRQDPGLGLRLIYFSYDVKMKEKGDIPEGYSVSREKKERFSLILESASTNQTSMYLCASSLVAGGTDTQYFGPGTRLTVL.

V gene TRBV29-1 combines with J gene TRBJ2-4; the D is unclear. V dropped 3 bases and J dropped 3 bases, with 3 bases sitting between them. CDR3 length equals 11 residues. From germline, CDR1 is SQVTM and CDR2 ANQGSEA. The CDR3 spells CSVEYKNIQYF. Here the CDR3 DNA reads TGCAGCGTTGAGTACAAAAACATTCAGTACTTC.

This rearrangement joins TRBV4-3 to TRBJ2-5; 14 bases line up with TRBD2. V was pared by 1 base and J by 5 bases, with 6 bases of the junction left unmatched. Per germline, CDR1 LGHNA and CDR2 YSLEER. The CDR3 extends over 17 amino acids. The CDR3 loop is CASSQGLAGGWGETQYF. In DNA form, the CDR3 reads TGCGCCAGCAGCCAAGGACTAGCGGGAGGGTGGGGGGAGACCCAGTACTTC.

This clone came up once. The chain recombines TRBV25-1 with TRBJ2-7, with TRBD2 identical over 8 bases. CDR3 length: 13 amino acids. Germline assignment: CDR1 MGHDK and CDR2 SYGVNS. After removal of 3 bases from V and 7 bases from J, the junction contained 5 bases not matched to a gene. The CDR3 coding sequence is TGTGCCAGCAGTGACGGGGGGGCCGGAGAGCAGTACTTC. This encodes CASSDGGAGEQYF.

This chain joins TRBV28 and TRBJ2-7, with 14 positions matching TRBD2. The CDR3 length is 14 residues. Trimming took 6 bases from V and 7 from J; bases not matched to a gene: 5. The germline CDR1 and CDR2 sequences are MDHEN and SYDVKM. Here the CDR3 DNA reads TGTGCCAGCAGCCCTGGACTAGCGGGAGGTGAGCAGTACTTC. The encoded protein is CASSPGLAGGEQYF.

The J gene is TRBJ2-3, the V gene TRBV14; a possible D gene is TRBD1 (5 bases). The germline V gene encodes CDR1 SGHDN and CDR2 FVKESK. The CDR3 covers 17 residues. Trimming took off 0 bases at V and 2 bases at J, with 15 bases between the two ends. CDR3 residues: CASSQDLGRAYTDTQYF. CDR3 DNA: TGTGCCAGCAGCCAAGATCTTGGCAGGGCCTACACAGATACGCAGTATTTT.

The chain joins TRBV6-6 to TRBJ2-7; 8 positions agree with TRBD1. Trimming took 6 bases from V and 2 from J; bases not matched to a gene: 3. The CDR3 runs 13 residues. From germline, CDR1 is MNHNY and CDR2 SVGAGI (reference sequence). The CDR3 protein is CASRDREPYEQYF. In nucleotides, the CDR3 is TGTGCCAGCAGGGACAGGGAACCCTACGAGCAGTACTTC.

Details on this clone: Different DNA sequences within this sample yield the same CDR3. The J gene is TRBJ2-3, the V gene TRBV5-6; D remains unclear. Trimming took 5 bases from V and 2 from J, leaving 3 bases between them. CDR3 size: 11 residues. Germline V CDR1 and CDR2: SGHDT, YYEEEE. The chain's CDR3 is CASSTTDTQYF. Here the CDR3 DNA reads TGTGCCAGCAGTACCACAGATACGCAGTATTTT.

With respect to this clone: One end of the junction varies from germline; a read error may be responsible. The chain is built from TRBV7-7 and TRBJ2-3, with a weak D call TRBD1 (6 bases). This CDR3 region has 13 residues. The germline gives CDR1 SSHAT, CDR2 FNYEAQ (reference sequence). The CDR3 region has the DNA TGTGCTAGCAGCTCCTCCAGGGGAGATACGCAGTATTTT. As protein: CASSSSRGDTQYF.

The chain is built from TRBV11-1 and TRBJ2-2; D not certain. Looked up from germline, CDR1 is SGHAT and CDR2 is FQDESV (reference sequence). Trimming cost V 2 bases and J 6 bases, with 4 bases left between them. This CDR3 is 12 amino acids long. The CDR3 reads CASSLSPGELFF. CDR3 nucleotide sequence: TGTGCCAGCAGCTTATCCCCCGGGGAGCTGTTTTTT.

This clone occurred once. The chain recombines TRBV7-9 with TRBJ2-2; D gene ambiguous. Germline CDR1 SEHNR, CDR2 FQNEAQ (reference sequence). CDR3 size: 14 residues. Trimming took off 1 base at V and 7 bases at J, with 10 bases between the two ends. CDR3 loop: CASSLVNYNGELFF. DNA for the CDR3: TGTGCCAGCAGCTTAGTAAACTACAACGGGGAGCTGTTTTTT.

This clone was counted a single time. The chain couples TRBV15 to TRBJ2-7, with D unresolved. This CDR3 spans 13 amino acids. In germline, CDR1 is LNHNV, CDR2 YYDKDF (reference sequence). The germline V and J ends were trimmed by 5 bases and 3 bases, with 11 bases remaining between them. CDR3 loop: CATSGRLGYEQYF. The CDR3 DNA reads TGTGCCACCAGCGGTCGACTGGGCTACGAGCAGTACTTC.

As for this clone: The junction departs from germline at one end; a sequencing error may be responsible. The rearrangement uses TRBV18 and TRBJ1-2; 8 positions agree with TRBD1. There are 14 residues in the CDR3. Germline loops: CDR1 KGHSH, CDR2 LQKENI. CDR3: CEGGRGPINYGYTF. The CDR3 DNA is TGCGAGGGGGGCAGGGGGCCGATTAACTATGGCTACACCTTC. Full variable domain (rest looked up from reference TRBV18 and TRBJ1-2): NAGVMQNPRHLVRRRGQEARLRCSPMKGHSHVYWYRQLPEEGLKFMVYLQKENIIDESGMPKERFSAEFPKEGPSILRIQQVVRGDSAAYFCEGGRGPINYGYTFGSGTRLTVV.